This T cell receptor beta chain was profiled in a study of blood T cell repertoires in COVID-19. Study as a whole: There were acute and convalescent COVID-19 samples, and they came from the United States, Italy and Spain. Sample material is recorded as cDNA or gDNA derived from T cells, B-cell-depleted T cells, or PBMCs.

How the authors handled the data: Reference gene primer amplification gave nucleated cell count estimates. Assay used: immunoSEQ multiplex PCR; TCRdb lists only in-frame clones, some missing. V, J and clone size are taken as reported in that table, and D and trimming were inferred from the DNA itself. The profile covers some 150,000 clones, with about 91% appearing a single time and 1.6% taken by the ten largest. Input material: peripheral blood. The sequence was collected from a woman aged 50 to 60 with acute or convalescent COVID-19.

Here the CDR3 reads CATTRAGTDTQYF. DNA of the CDR3: TGTGCCACCACCAGGGCTGGCACAGATACGCAGTATTTT. V gene TRBV24-1 combines with J gene TRBJ2-3; weak D call: TRBD1 (5 bases). CDR1 KGHDR and CDR2 SFDVKD come from the germline V gene. This CDR3 is built from 13 residues. V was clipped by 8 bases and J by 1 base, with 9 bases between them.